The rows below give T cell receptor beta chains drawn from one sample of a study of siplizumab effects on memory and regulatory T cells. The data were produced by immunoSEQ multiplex PCR, yet TCRdb's version contains in-frame clones alone and is incomplete. Here the sample spans approximately 100,000 clones, around 93% being singletons. Sequenced material: non-Treg CD4+ T cells sorted from blood. These TCRs come from a human donor in good health. Each CDR3 is given with its conserved first and last residue. A D gene is named only where the DNA matches it firmly. Some rows mark clone size as missing; the rest say once, few, many or name a class of expanded clone.

d_call	clone_size	v_call	j_call	cdr3_aa	cdr3_nt
.	once	TRBV2	TRBJ2-1	CASRVDSYNEQFF	TGTGCCAGCAGGGTGGACTCTTACAATGAGCAGTTCTTC
.	.	TRBV7-3	TRBJ1-5	CASSLTGDGNQPQHF	TGTGCCAGCAGCTTAACGGGGGATGGCAATCAGCCCCAGCATTTT
TRBD1	.	TRBV18	TRBJ1-4	CASSPTGASEKLFF	TGTGCCAGCTCACCTACAGGGGCGAGTGAAAAACTGTTTTTT
TRBD1	.	TRBV5-4	TRBJ2-7	CASSWGRDRVDEQYF	TGTGCCAGCAGCTGGGGACGGGACAGGGTGGACGAGCAGTACTTC
.	.	TRBV19	TRBJ1-3	CASSPGPRTIYF	TGTGCCAGTAGTCCCGGGCCGAGGACCATATATTTT
.	.	TRBV4-1	TRBJ2-3	CASSRPGSGGGSEYDTQYF	TGCGCCAGCAGCCGCCCGGGGAGCGGTGGGGGGTCAGAGTATGATACGCAGTATTTT
.	.	TRBV5-4	TRBJ2-7	CASRVSVTSYEQYF	TGTGCCAGCAGAGTCAGTGTTACATCCTACGAGCAGTACTTC
.	.	TRBV19	TRBJ1-1	CASSTQANTEAFF	TGTGCCAGTAGTACTCAAGCGAACACTGAAGCTTTCTTT
.	few	TRBV19	TRBJ2-7	CASSDAATYEQYF	TGTGCCAGTAGCGATGCGGCGACCTACGAGCAGTACTTC
.	.	TRBV6-5	TRBJ2-3	CASSPQSGPRDTQYF	TGTGCCAGCAGTCCTCAAAGCGGGCCCCGCGATACGCAGTATTTT
.	.	TRBV11-2	TRBJ1-3	CASSLGAVGNTIYF	TGTGCCAGCAGCTTAGGAGCTGTCGGAAACACCATATATTTT
.	.	TRBV28	TRBJ2-5	CASSENQETQYF	TGTGCCAGCAGCGAGAACCAAGAGACCCAGTACTTC
TRBD1	.	TRBV6-5	TRBJ2-7	CASSRQTGGSYEQYF	TGTGCCAGCAGTCGCCAGACAGGGGGGTCCTACGAGCAGTACTTC
.	.	TRBV5-6	TRBJ1-5	CASSLEGYSNQPQHF	TGTGCCAGCAGCTTGGAGGGATATAGCAATCAGCCCCAGCATTTT
.	.	TRBV5-6	TRBJ1-5	CASSRNQVGRGQPQHF	TGTGCCAGCAGCCGGAACCAGGTGGGGAGGGGTCAGCCCCAGCATTTT
.	.	TRBV7-9	TRBJ2-3	CASSFSEDTQYF	TGTGCCAGCAGCTTTTCAGAGGATACGCAGTATTTT
.	.	TRBV14	TRBJ2-7	CASSQYYEQYF	TGTGCCAGCAGCCAATATTACGAGCAGTACTTC
.	once	TRBV7-3	TRBJ1-3	CASSHAGGSGNTIYF	TGTGCCAGCAGCCACGCGGGGGGGTCTGGAAACACCATATATTTT
.	.	TRBV19	TRBJ1-1	CASMDPVGGSWAEAFF	TGTGCCAGTATGGACCCTGTAGGGGGTTCTTGGGCTGAAGCTTTCTTT
TRBD1	.	TRBV6-5	TRBJ1-3	CASSPGQAGNTIYF	TGTGCCAGCAGTCCGGGACAGGCTGGAAACACCATATATTTT
.	.	TRBV6-1	TRBJ2-3	CASVFEPGTDTQYF	TGTGCCAGCGTATTTGAGCCGGGCACAGATACGCAGTATTTT
.	once	TRBV7-6	TRBJ2-7	CASSLAQGPFYEQYF	TGTGCCAGCAGCTTAGCACAGGGTCCTTTCTACGAGCAGTACTTC
.	.	TRBV6-5	TRBJ2-2	CASKARETRELFF	TGTGCCAGCAAGGCCAGGGAGACCCGGGAGCTGTTTTTT
.	.	TRBV5-1	TRBJ2-3	CASSEGTAGTDTQYF	TGCGCCAGCAGCGAGGGGACCGCCGGCACAGATACGCAGTATTTT
TRBD2	.	TRBV11-2	TRBJ2-4	CASSREGSKNIQYF	TGTGCCAGCTCCCGGGAGGGCAGCAAAAACATTCAGTACTTC
TRBD2	once	TRBV7-2	TRBJ2-5	CASSLRLAGGQETQYF	TGTGCCAGCAGCCTCCGACTAGCGGGGGGCCAAGAGACCCAGTACTTC
TRBD2	.	TRBV19	TRBJ2-1	CASSTGLAGVSEQFF	TGTGCCAGTAGTACAGGACTAGCGGGGGTCTCTGAGCAGTTCTTC
.	.	TRBV13	TRBJ2-2	CASRFNPGELFF	TGTGCCAGCCGCTTTAATCCCGGGGAGCTGTTTTTT
TRBD1	once	TRBV5-4	TRBJ2-5	CASSQSGQATGQYF	TGTGCCAGCAGCCAATCCGGACAGGCCACCGGGCAGTACTTC
.	.	TRBV9	TRBJ2-2	CASSVVKGGTGELFF	TGTGCCAGCAGCGTAGTCAAAGGGGGCACCGGGGAGCTGTTTTTT
.	.	TRBV10-2	TRBJ1-6	CASSESTNYNSPLHF	TGCGCCAGCAGTGAGTCAACAAATTACAATTCACCCCTCCACTTT
.	.	TRBV5-4	TRBJ2-3	CASSSGGGSADTQYF	TGTGCCAGCAGCTCAGGAGGGGGGTCGGCAGATACGCAGTATTTT
.	.	TRBV28	TRBJ2-7	CASSLPASYEQYF	TGTGCCAGCAGTCTACCCGCCTCCTACGAGCAGTACTTC